This T cell receptor (beta chain) is from a study of blood T cell repertoires in COVID-19 (dated by TCRdb to between 2020 and 2021). At the level of the whole study: The collaborator samples originated in the United States, Italy and Spain and spanned the acute and convalescent phases of COVID-19. The prospective study material was composed of cDNA or gDNA derived from T cells, B-cell-depleted T cells, or PBMCs. Deeply sampled blood TCRbeta repertoires from subjects exposed to, actively infected with, or recovered from COVID-19 were included in the dataset. The repertoires were made available in a free public database intended to serve as a resource for research on the immune response to SARS-CoV-2. Samples were obtained from the ongoing ImmuneRACE study (first 160 participants) and from 1,254 subjects provided by 6 global collaborators. Nearly every sample came with metadata listing a de-identified subject ID, COVID-19 status, age in years and sex. Where available, HLA class I and class II types were taken from metadata supplied by the sample provider and were not determined by assay-based typing.

TCRbeta CDR3 regions were amplified from genomic DNA using the immunoSEQ Assay, a bias-controlled multiplex PCR. The source study handled its data this way. The number of nucleated cells in each sample was estimated from the amplification of reference gene primers within the assay. To quantify the absolute abundance of each unique TCRbeta CDR3 rearrangement, sequence reads were collapsed and filtered. For each sample, productive Simpson clonality was calculated as the square root of Simpson's diversity index over productive rearrangements. Entries here come from immuneACCESS through TCRdb and include only in-frame sequences with V and J called. Some clones fail to appear in such tables; in the studies checked, an unresolved V gene covers under half of the shortfall, and the cause of the remainder is unknown. That table is the source of V, J and clone size, and D and trimming were worked out from the DNA. The sample includes 350,000 to 450,000 clones, with 91% observed a single time. 0.8% to 0.9% of the sample is taken by the ten largest.

The CDR3, from cysteine to phenylalanine, totals 13 residues. Only the CDR3 region is kept as DNA, spanning 39 bases read in frame from base 1. V and J lose 5 bases and 5 bases, and a span of 9 bases separates them. The germline V gene (reference sequence) gives CDR1 as LNHDA and CDR2 as SQIVND. Notes on this clone: The antigen it binds to is not known. Base qualities are not provided; no much larger clone lies one nucleotide away.

Overall study outcomes, separate from this receptor: Clinical and demographic metadata were provided uncurated, with the amount varying by source and participant.

Participants in the prospective study were enrolled through a virtual design, were aged roughly 18 to 90 years, and lived in roughly 24 United States geographic areas. In the prospective study, participants were assigned to cohorts based on the clinical history participants reported in a screening survey and a study questionnaire. Exposed participants had been in contact, within 2 weeks of entering the study, with a person who had a PCR-confirmed or clinician-diagnosed case of COVID-19. Each participant in the prospective study had whole blood, serum and a nasopharyngeal or oropharyngeal swab collected by mobile phlebotomists. Additional blood draws and questionnaires over a 2-month period could optionally be provided by prospective study participants. Blood samples from the prospective study were shipped frozen or at room temperature prior to DNA extraction.

Recombination joined TRBV19 with TRBJ2-2; a weak D assignment points to TRBD1 (6 bases agree). The TCR sequence derives from a woman aged 40 to 50 who had been exposed to COVID-19. Sequenced: PBMCs or T cells enriched from blood (not recorded which). The sequenced DNA: TGTGCCAGTAGTTCAACAGGGACCGGGGAGCTGTTTTTT. Translated, it reads CASSSTGTGELFF.